This record looks at one TCR beta chain sequence and its context. Its target is not known. Germline CDR1 MNHEY, CDR2 SMNVEV (reference sequence). Between the trimmed V and J ends, which lost 3 bases and 1 base, there was a span of 11 bases. This CDR3 is 15 amino acids long. The data are from a study of siplizumab effects on memory and regulatory T cells. Points from the study as a whole: Roughly 80-97% of proliferating clones (CD4+ or CD8+) could not be assigned a naive or memory phenotype.

Assay used: immunoSEQ multiplex PCR; TCRdb lists only in-frame clones, some missing. The sample includes about 50,000 clones, nearly 95% seen only once; the top ten take 17%. This clonotype was obtained from a human donor in good health. V is TRBV27 and J is TRBJ2-3; TRBD2 might be the D (6 bases). Sequenced material: CD8+ T cells sorted from blood. The CDR3 DNA follows: TGTGCCAGCAGTTTTTTAGCGGCGGGCACAGATACGCAGTATTTT. Protein product: CASSFLAAGTDTQYF.